Below, one T cell receptor beta chain is given with its context. No antigen is known for it. This record comes from a study of long-term antiretroviral therapy in people with HIV. About the study: By about a decade, the earliest samples predate the 2015 immediate-ART recommendation.

Sequencing used immunoSEQ v3.0 at survey level. TCRdb keeps only in-frame clones here, not all; method: immunoSEQ multiplex PCR. The sample has around 22,000 clones; approximately 82% are singletons. Findings of the study overall: The clones with expansion before ART were dominant in the repertoire at all time points. Spans of CDR3 length were tighter for HIV repertoires than for controls. Diversity measured after ART increased yet remained under transplant donor controls.

The sequencing used unsorted PBMCs, collected 0.1 years before starting antiretroviral therapy. The origin of this receptor is a man between 18 and 35 years old with HIV.

The CDR3: CAWSVRILIGDNSPLHF. DNA of the CDR3: TGTGCCTGGAGTGTCAGGATTCTGATCGGCGATAATTCACCCCTCCACTTT. This chain connects TRBV30 to TRBJ1-6; D remains ambiguous. Germline V gene lookup returns CDR1 GTSNPN and CDR2 SVGIG (reference sequence). There are 17 residues in the CDR3. The V end was cut by 0 bases, the J end by 5 bases, with 17 bases between.